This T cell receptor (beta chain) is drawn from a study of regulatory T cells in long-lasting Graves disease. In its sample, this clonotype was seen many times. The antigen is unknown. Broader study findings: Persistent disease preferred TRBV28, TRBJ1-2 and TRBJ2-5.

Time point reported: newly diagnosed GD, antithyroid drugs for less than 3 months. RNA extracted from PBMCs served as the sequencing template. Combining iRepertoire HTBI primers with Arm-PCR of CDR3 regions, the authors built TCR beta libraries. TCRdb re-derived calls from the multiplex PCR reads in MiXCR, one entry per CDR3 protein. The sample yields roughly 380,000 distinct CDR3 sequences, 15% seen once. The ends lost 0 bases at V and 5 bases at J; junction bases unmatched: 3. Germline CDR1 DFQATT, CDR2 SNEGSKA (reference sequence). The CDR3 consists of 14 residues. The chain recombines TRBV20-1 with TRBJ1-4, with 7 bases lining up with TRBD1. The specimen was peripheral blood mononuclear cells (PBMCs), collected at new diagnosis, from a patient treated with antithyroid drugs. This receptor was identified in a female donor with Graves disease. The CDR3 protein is CSARDPRGNEKLFF. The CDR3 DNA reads TGCAGTGCTAGAGATCCCAGGGGGAATGAAAAACTGTTTTTT.